The 20 T cell receptor beta chains listed next were all sequenced from one sample in a study of T cell repertoires in cytomegalovirus infection. TCRdb reprocessed the reads via MiXCR and lists one record per CDR3 protein. This table holds approximately 180,000 distinct CDR3 sequences, roughly 19% found once. Sequenced material: PBMCs. These receptors were obtained from a human donor in good health (CMV status not recorded). Some clones in this sample may be carry-over from other donors' samples.

In its sample, this clonotype was seen many times. This chain joins TRBV6-6 and TRBJ2-1; 11 bases map to TRBD2. Trimming removed 0 bases from V and 7 bases from J; junction bases left unmatched: 8. This CDR3 spans 17 amino acids. CDR1 MNHNY and CDR2 SVGAGI come from the germline V gene (reference sequence). This CDR3 is CASSYSELAGGSNEQFF. CDR3 sequence (DNA): TGTGCCAGCAGTTACTCCGAATTAGCGGGAGGGTCGAATGAGCAGTTCTTC.

This rearrangement joins TRBV7-3 to TRBJ1-1; D gene unclear. Germline-derived CDR1 and CDR2 are SGHTA and FQGTGA. The CDR3 consists of 14 residues. V was trimmed by 4 bases and J by 1 base, leaving 10 bases between them. The CDR3 sequence: CASSSWTANTEAFF. DNA for the CDR3: TGTGCCAGCAGCTCCTGGACGGCGAACACTGAAGCTTTCTTT.

The sample holds many counts of this clonotype. This chain links TRBV7-3 with TRBJ2-3, with a weak D call TRBD1 (6 bases). Trimming took 0 bases from V and 0 from J, leaving 10 bases between them. This CDR3 comprises 16 residues. The germline gives CDR1 SGHTA, CDR2 FQGTGA. This CDR3 reads CASSLTGQTSTDTQYF. The CDR3 DNA follows: TGTGCCAGCAGCTTAACGGGACAAACAAGCACAGATACGCAGTATTTT. Combining the CDR3 with reference TRBV7-3 and TRBJ2-3 gives the whole variable domain GAGVSQTPSNKVTEKGKYVELRCDPISGHTALYWYRQSLGQGPEFLIYFQGTGAADDSGLPNDRFFAVRPEGSVSTLKIQRTERGDSAVYLCASSLTGQTSTDTQYFGPGTRLTVL.

This chain links TRBV2 with TRBJ1-5, with TRBD1 identical over 9 bases. Germline V lookup: CDR1 SNHLY, CDR2 FYNNEI. CDR3 length: 15 amino acids. Unmatched junction bases numbered 8, after V lost 4 bases and J lost 7 bases. CDR3 in amino acids: CASSALGTGQQPQHF. The CDR3 coding sequence is TGTGCCAGCAGTGCCCTCGGGACAGGGCAGCAGCCCCAGCATTTT. The full variable domain, rest sourced from reference TRBV2 and TRBJ1-5, is EPEVTQTPSHQVTQMGQEVILRCVPISNHLYFYWYRQILGQKVEFLVSFYNNEISEKSEIFDDQFSVERPDGSNFTLKIRSTKLEDSAMYFCASSALGTGQQPQHFGDGTRLSIL.

The sample holds a few counts of this clonotype. J is TRBJ1-6 and V is TRBV11-2; unclear D gene. Trimming removed 2 bases from V and 6 bases from J, with 8 bases in between. Germline V gene data show CDR1 as SGHAT and CDR2 as FQNNGV. This CDR3 contains 14 residues. The CDR3 region is CASSLISSNSPLHF. In DNA, the CDR3 is TGTGCCAGCAGCTTAATCAGCAGTAATTCACCCCTCCACTTT. Based on the CDR3 plus reference TRBV11-2 and TRBJ1-6, the full variable domain is EAGVAQSPRYKIIEKRQSVAFWCNPISGHATLYWYQQILGQGPKLLIQFQNNGVVDDSQLPKDRFSAERLKGVDSTLKIQPAKLEDSAVYLCASSLISSNSPLHFGNGTRLTVT.

This clonotype was counted only a few times. V is TRBV2 and J is TRBJ2-2, with 7 bases matching TRBD2. The length of the CDR3 is 15 residues. Germline CDR1 and CDR2: SNHLY and FYNNEI. J was trimmed by 2 bases and V by 7 bases; bases with no gene match: 7. The CDR3 DNA reads TGTGCCAGCAATGGACTAGGGACCAACACCGGGGAGCTGTTTTTT. Residues: CASNGLGTNTGELFF.

In its sample, this clonotype was seen many times. The chain is built from TRBV24-1 and TRBJ2-1; 8 nucleotides agree with TRBD2. Looked up from germline, CDR1 is KGHDR and CDR2 is SFDVKD. The CDR3 has 15 amino acids. Losses at the gene ends were 2 bases for V and 7 bases for J; bases not matched to a gene: 6. Here the CDR3 DNA reads TGTGCCACCAGTGATTCCTACGGGAGGGGGAATGAGCAGTTCTTC. Protein product: CATSDSYGRGNEQFF.

This chain links TRBV7-9 with TRBJ1-5; the D is unclear. Germline V lookup: CDR1 SEHNR, CDR2 FQNEAQ (reference sequence). The V end lost 2 bases, the J end lost 2 bases, and 13 bases lay between the germline ends. The CDR3 spans 16 residues. CDR3 DNA sequence: TGTGCCAGCAGCTTATGGAGCGGGGTCGGCAATCAGCCCCAGCATTTT. The encoded protein is CASSLWSGVGNQPQHF.

The chain is built from TRBV11-2 and TRBJ2-5; 9 nucleotides line up with TRBD1. Germline trimming cut 3 bases from V and 5 bases from J; bases unmatched to any gene: 10. CDR3 length equals 16 residues. Germline-derived CDR1 and CDR2 are SGHAT and FQNNGV. CDR3 region: CASSFPAGQGGETQYF. In DNA, the CDR3 is TGTGCCAGCAGCTTTCCGGCGGGACAGGGCGGGGAGACCCAGTACTTC. The full variable domain, completed using reference TRBV11-2 and TRBJ2-5, is EAGVAQSPRYKIIEKRQSVAFWCNPISGHATLYWYQQILGQGPKLLIQFQNNGVVDDSQLPKDRFSAERLKGVDSTLKIQPAKLEDSAVYLCASSFPAGQGGETQYFGPGTRLLVL.

The genes are TRBV19 and TRBJ2-7, with D possibly matching TRBD1 (6 bases). Trimming removed 3 bases at V and 7 bases at J, with 16 bases between. Germline CDR1 is LNHDA and CDR2 is SQIVND (reference sequence). The CDR3 extends over 14 amino acids. The CDR3 DNA follows: TGTGCCAGTAGTATGACCCGGGACAAAAGGGAGCAGTACTTC. Translation gives CASSMTRDKREQYF.

The count of this clonotype is one. In nucleotides, the CDR3 is TGTGCCAGTAGTATAACGGAAAGAAGCTCCTACGAGCAGTACTTC. This encodes CASSITERSSYEQYF. This chain connects TRBV19 to TRBJ2-7; D remains ambiguous. In germline, CDR1 is LNHDA, CDR2 SQIVND (reference sequence). The CDR3 runs to 15 residues. V was cut by 2 bases and J by 0 bases, with 11 bases left in between.

There are a few counts of this clonotype. The V gene is TRBV12-3 or TRBV12-4, the J gene TRBJ1-5; D remains ambiguous. This CDR3 spans 15 amino acids. Trimming took off 2 bases at V and 4 bases at J, with 12 bases between the two ends. The CDR3 DNA is TGTGCCAGCAGTTTATCCGGACGGTGGAATCAGCCCCAGCATTTT. Translating gives CASSLSGRWNQPQHF.

In its sample, this clonotype was seen a few times. CDR3 DNA: TGTGCCAGCAGGTCGGGGACAGGGCGGCCCTATCAGCCCCAGCATTTT. Encoded protein: CASRSGTGRPYQPQHF. The chain has TRBV28 and TRBJ1-5; TRBD1 aligns across 9 bases. Trimming at V came to 6 bases and at J to 5 bases, leaving 11 bases not matched to a gene. In germline, CDR1 is MDHEN, CDR2 SYDVKM. The CDR3 consists of 16 residues.

This clonotype has at least ten counts. The chain recombines TRBV7-2 with TRBJ2-1; unclear D gene. Deletions cut 1 base from V and 0 bases from J, with 16 bases between. The CDR3 covers 18 residues. Germline V gene lookup returns CDR1 SGHTA and CDR2 FQGNSA. The CDR3 loop is CASSLGALAESSYNEQFF. DNA of the CDR3: TGTGCCAGCAGCTTAGGGGCCTTAGCAGAAAGCTCCTACAATGAGCAGTTCTTC.

The rearrangement links TRBV6-1 to TRBJ2-3; D unresolved. V lost 3 bases and J lost 7, with 17 bases in between. This CDR3 region has 15 residues. Germline assignment: CDR1 MNHNS and CDR2 SASEGT. The CDR3 nucleotides read TGTGCCAGCAGTGAGAGCAGATCCCTTTTAAATACGCAGTATTTT. As protein: CASSESRSLLNTQYF.

This clonotype appeared many times. V gene TRBV7-2 combines with J gene TRBJ1-1; D is ambiguous. Germline V gives CDR1 SGHTA, CDR2 FQGNSA. The CDR3 covers 15 residues. V shed 5 bases and J shed 0 bases, with 13 bases lying between them. CDR3 in DNA: TGTGCCAGCAGCCGGACGAAGGCCATGAACACTGAAGCTTTCTTT. Translated: CASSRTKAMNTEAFF.

This clonotype came up a few times. The rearrangement joins TRBV15 to TRBJ2-6; D is unclear. This CDR3 is 15 amino acids long. Trimming removed 1 base at V and 4 bases at J, with 8 bases between. Germline V gene sequence: CDR1 LNHNV, CDR2 YYDKDF (reference sequence). The CDR3 sequence is CATSRGEMGANVLTF. CDR3 nucleotide sequence: TGTGCCACCAGCAGAGGCGAAATGGGGGCCAACGTCCTGACTTTC.

This rearrangement joins TRBV6-5 to TRBJ2-2; 16 positions agree with TRBD2. The CDR3 sequence is 19 residues long. V dropped 7 bases and J dropped 4; count of bases not matched to a gene: 12. The germline V gene encodes CDR1 MNHEY and CDR2 SVGAGI. CDR3 coding DNA: TGTGCCAGCAAACTCCGACCGGGACTAGCGGGGGGGAGCACCGGGGAGCTGTTTTTT. Translated: CASKLRPGLAGGSTGELFF.

There are many counts of this clonotype. The CDR3 sequence is CASSLAHGGRGTEAFF. CDR3 nucleotide sequence: TGTGCCAGCAGCTTAGCCCACGGGGGGAGAGGGACTGAAGCTTTCTTT. The gene calls are TRBV7-8 and TRBJ1-1, with a possible D match to TRBD1 (5 bases). Germline values: CDR1 SGHVS, CDR2 FQNEAQ. The CDR3 loop spans 16 amino acids. Trimming took 0 bases from V and 5 from J, leaving 16 bases between them.

This clonotype has at least ten counts. The chain is built from TRBV28 and TRBJ2-6; D is perhaps TRBD1 or TRBD2 (5 bases each). Germline assignment: CDR1 MDHEN and CDR2 SYDVKM. The CDR3 has 18 amino acids. V lost 3 bases to trimming and J lost 0 bases, with 15 bases between them. CDR3 loop: CASSLFQGPGSGANVLTF. The CDR3 DNA follows: TGTGCCAGCAGTTTGTTCCAGGGACCTGGCTCTGGGGCCAACGTCCTGACTTTC.